These 10 T cell receptor beta chains came from one sample sequenced in a study of T-cell memory formation after mild COVID-19. One entry per CDR3 protein results from TCRdb running MiXCR on the 5' RACE reads. In the table there are under 450,000 distinct CDR3 sequences, about 22% of which are singletons. Sequencing used PBMCs or a T cell subset sorted from them (not recorded which). Receptors originate from an adult woman who had mild COVID-19 (a few samples of this study predate the infection). Cell type and time point are not known.

This sequence joins TRBV4-3 and TRBJ1-2, with D maybe TRBD1 (5 bases). V dropped 0 bases and J dropped 6 bases, with 14 bases sitting between them. This CDR3 has 15 residues. Germline CDR1 is LGHNA and CDR2 is YSLEER. The CDR3 is CASSQEIQGGDGYTF. The CDR3, as DNA: TGCGCCAGCAGCCAAGAAATCCAGGGAGGAGATGGCTACACCTTC.

This clonotype was counted between two and nine times. The V and J genes are TRBV19 and TRBJ1-1, with D possibly matching TRBD1 (5 bases). Deletions cut 7 bases from V and 0 bases from J, with 15 bases between. Germline loops: CDR1 LNHDA, CDR2 SQIVND (reference sequence). The length of the CDR3 is 15 residues. Written as DNA, the CDR3 is TGTGCCAGTATGGGGGATGAGGTAATGAACACTGAAGCTTTCTTT. Protein: CASMGDEVMNTEAFF.

Ten or more counts support this clonotype. This chain links TRBV5-1 with TRBJ2-1; TRBD1 or TRBD2 may be the D gene (6 bases each). Per the germline V gene, CDR1 is SGHRS and CDR2 is YFSETQ. The CDR3 runs to 15 residues. The V gene lost 4 bases and the J gene lost 1 base, with 12 bases spanning the gap. CDR3: CASSAGQGSYNEQFF. The CDR3 DNA sequence: TGCGCCAGCAGCGCGGGGCAGGGGTCCTACAATGAGCAGTTCTTC. Looking up the rest from reference TRBV5-1 and TRBJ2-1 gives the full variable domain: KAGVTQTPRYLIKTRGQQVTLSCSPISGHRSVSWYQQTPGQGLQFLFEYFSETQRNKGNFPGRFSGRQFSNSRSEMNVSTLELGDSALYLCASSAGQGSYNEQFFGPGTRLTVL.

This clonotype was picked up a small number of times. The chain recombines TRBV12-3 or TRBV12-4 with TRBJ1-2; D is unclear. The CDR3 totals 13 residues. V was cut by 1 base and J by 8 bases, with 11 bases left in between. The CDR3 reads CASSLGVYLGYTF. The DNA for the CDR3 is TGTGCCAGCAGTTTAGGCGTATATCTAGGCTACACCTTC.

This clonotype was observed a handful of times. The V and J genes are TRBV4-3 and TRBJ2-1; 11 bases line up with TRBD1. The CDR3 loop spans 15 amino acids. The germline V gene encodes CDR1 LGHNA and CDR2 YSLEER. J gave up 8 bases and V 4 bases, and 7 bases lay outside the gene matches. CDR3 region: CASSRAGTGGDEQFF. DNA of the CDR3: TGCGCCAGCAGCCGAGCCGGGACAGGGGGTGATGAGCAGTTCTTC.

This clonotype was seen only a few times. The chain joins TRBV20-1 to TRBJ2-7; D unclear. CDR1 is DFQATT and CDR2 is SNEGSKA in the germline V gene (reference sequence). V lost 5 bases, J lost 0 bases, and 8 bases lay in between. The CDR3 loop spans 12 amino acids. The CDR3 DNA reads as TGCAGTGCTTCTTCGAGCTCCTACGAGCAGTACTTC. This gives the protein CSASSSSYEQYF.

This clonotype occurred a few times. The chain employs TRBV24-1 and TRBJ2-2, with D unclear. Germline loops: CDR1 KGHDR, CDR2 SFDVKD. V dropped 10 bases and J dropped 5 bases, with 7 bases sitting between them. The CDR3 runs 11 residues. Here the CDR3 DNA reads TGTGCCACTTCCCAAACCGGGGAGCTGTTTTTT. This codes for CATSQTGELFF.

This clonotype was seen repeatedly, ten times or more. The CDR3, as DNA: TGTGCCAGCACCTATCGGATTGCAACTAATGAAAAACTGTTTTTT. It specifies CASTYRIATNEKLFF. This rearrangement joins TRBV7-8 to TRBJ1-4; unclear D gene. Trimming left V 7 bases short and J 0 bases short, with 12 bases between. This CDR3 comprises 15 residues. Germline CDR1 SGHVS, CDR2 FQNEAQ.

This clonotype was seen at least ten times. The chain carries TRBV7-2 and TRBJ2-3, with TRBD2 matching over 9 bases. The V gene end was trimmed by 3 bases and the J gene end by 2 bases; junction bases not matched to a gene: 15. The CDR3 consists of 19 residues. Looked up from germline, CDR1 is SGHTA and CDR2 is FQGNSA. The CDR3 DNA sequence: TGTGCCAGCAGCTTCGCGGGACTAGCTAGGAGGGGCTCCACAGATACGCAGTATTTT. It codes for CASSFAGLARRGSTDTQYF.

This clonotype was found a few times. The chain's CDR3 is CSVGFVGRAITYEQYF. The CDR3 coding sequence is TGCAGCGTCGGATTTGTGGGGAGGGCCATCACCTACGAGCAGTACTTC. The rearrangement links TRBV29-1 to TRBJ2-7; 7 nucleotides line up with TRBD2. This CDR3 is built from 16 residues. V trimming: 6 bases; J trimming: 2 bases; junction bases outside the gene matches: 16. CDR1 is SQVTM and CDR2 is ANQGSEA in the germline V gene.